This T cell receptor beta chain was recovered during a study of blood T cell repertoires in COVID-19. This clone was detected only once. Here immunoSEQ multiplex PCR was the method, and the copy in TCRdb shows in-frame clones only, minus some. The sample consists of 130,000 or so clones, 80% to 90% of them appearing once. The germline V gene has CDR1 SGHRS and CDR2 YFSETQ. This CDR3 comprises 17 residues. Trimming took 2 bases from V and 7 from J; bases not matched to a gene: 17. The chain uses TRBV5-1 and TRBJ2-5; 7 nucleotides agree with TRBD1. The clonotype comes from a man in his sixties with active or convalescent COVID-19. Sequencing input: peripheral blood. The CDR3 loop is CASSLALVPGQFGTQYF. CDR3 in DNA: TGCGCCAGCAGCTTAGCCCTTGTCCCGGGACAGTTTGGGACCCAGTACTTC.